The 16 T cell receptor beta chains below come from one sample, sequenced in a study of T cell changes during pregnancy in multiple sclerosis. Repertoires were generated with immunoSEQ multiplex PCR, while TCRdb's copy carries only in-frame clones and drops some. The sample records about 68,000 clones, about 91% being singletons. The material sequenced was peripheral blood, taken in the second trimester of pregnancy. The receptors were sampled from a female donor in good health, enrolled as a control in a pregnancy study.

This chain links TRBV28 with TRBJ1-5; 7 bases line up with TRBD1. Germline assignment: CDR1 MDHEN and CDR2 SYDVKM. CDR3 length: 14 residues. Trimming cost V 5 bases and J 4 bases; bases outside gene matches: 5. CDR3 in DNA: TGTGCCAGCAGTCTGACAGGGTTAAATCAGCCCCAGCATTTT. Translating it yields CASSLTGLNQPQHF.

CDR3 residues: CASSHVGGGGTSSGANVLTF. DNA of the CDR3: TGTGCCAGCAGCCATGTAGGGGGCGGCGGGACGAGCTCTGGGGCCAACGTCCTGACTTTC. This chain connects TRBV4-2 to TRBJ2-6, with D possibly matching TRBD1 (7 bases). Germline V gene data show CDR1 as LGHNA and CDR2 as YNFKEQ. V shed 3 bases and J shed 0 bases, with 21 bases lying between them. This CDR3 is 20 amino acids long.

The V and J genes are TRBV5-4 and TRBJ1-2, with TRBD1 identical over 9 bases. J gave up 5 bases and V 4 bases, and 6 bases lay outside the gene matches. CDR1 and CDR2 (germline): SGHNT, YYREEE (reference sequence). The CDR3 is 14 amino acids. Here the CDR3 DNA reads TGTGCCAGCAGCCCCGGACAGGGGTGGTATGGCTACACCTTC. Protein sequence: CASSPGQGWYGYTF.

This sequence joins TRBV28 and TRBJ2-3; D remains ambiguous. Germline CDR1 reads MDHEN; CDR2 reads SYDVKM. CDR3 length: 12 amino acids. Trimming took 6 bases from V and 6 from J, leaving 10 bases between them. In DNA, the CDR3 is TGTGCCAGCAGCCTACCCCCGGATACGCAGTATTTT. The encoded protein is CASSLPPDTQYF.

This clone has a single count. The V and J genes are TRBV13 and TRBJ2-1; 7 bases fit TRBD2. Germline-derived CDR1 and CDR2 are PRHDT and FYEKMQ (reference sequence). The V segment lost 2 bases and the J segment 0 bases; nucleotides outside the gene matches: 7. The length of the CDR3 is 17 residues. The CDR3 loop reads CASSLPLAASSYNEQFF. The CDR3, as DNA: TGTGCCAGCAGCTTACCCCTAGCGGCCTCCTCCTACAATGAGCAGTTCTTC.

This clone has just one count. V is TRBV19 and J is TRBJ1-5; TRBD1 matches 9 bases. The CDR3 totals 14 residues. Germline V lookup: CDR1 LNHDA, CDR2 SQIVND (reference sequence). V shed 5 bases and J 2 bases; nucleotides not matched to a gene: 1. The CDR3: CASSWTGGNQPQHF. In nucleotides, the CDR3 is TGTGCCAGTAGTTGGACAGGGGGCAATCAGCCCCAGCATTTT.

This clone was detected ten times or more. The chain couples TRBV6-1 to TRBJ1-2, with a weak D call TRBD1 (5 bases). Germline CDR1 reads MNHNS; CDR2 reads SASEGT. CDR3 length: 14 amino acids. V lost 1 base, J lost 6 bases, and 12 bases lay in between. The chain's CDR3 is CASSEGGGGDGYTF. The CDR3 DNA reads TGTGCCAGCAGTGAAGGGGGCGGGGGTGATGGCTACACCTTC.

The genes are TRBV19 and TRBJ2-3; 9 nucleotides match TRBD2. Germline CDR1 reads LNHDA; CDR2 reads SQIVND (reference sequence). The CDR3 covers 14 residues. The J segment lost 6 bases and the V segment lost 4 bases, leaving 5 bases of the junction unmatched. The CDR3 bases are TGTGCCAGTAGTAGCCTAGCGGGAACGGATACGCAGTATTTT. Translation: CASSSLAGTDTQYF.

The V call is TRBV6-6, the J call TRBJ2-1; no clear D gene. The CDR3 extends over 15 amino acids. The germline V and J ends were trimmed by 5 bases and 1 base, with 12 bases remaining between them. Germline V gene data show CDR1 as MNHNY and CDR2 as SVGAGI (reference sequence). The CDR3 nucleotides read TGTGCCAGCAGTATAGTCCCCTCTTCCTACAATGAGCAGTTCTTC. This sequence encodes CASSIVPSSYNEQFF.

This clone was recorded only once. The CDR3 reads CSVVILAGYNEQFF. DNA of the CDR3: TGCAGCGTTGTTATACTAGCGGGCTACAATGAGCAGTTCTTC. The chain couples TRBV29-1 to TRBJ2-1; 9 bases are shared with TRBD2. The CDR3 is 14 amino acids. Losses at the gene ends were 4 bases for V and 3 bases for J; bases not matched to a gene: 4. Germline V gene sequence: CDR1 SQVTM, CDR2 ANQGSEA.

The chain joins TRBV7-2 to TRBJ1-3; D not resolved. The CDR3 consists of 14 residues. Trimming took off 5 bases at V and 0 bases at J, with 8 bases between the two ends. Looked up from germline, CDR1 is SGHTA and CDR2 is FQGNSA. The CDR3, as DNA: TGTGCCAGCAGCGTGGTCGGCTCTGGAAACACCATATATTTT. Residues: CASSVVGSGNTIYF.

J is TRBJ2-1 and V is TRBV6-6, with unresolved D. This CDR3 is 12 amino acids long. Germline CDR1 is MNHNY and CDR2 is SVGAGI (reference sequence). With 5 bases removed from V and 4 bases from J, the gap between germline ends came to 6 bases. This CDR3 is CASSHRYNEQFF. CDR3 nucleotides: TGTGCCAGCAGTCATAGATACAATGAGCAGTTCTTC.

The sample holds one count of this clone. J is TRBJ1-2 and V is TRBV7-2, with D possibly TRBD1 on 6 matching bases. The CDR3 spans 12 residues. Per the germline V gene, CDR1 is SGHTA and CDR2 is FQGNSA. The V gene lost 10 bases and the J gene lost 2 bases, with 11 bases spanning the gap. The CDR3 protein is CATQGVNYGYTF. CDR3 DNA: TGTGCCACACAGGGAGTGAACTATGGCTACACCTTC.

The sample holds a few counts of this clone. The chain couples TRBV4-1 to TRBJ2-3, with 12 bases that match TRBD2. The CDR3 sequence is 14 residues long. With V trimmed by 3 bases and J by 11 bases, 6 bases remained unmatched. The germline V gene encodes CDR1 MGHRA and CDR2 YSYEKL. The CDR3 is CASSQGLLAGGQYF. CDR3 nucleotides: TGCGCCAGCAGCCAGGGACTACTAGCGGGAGGGCAGTATTTT.

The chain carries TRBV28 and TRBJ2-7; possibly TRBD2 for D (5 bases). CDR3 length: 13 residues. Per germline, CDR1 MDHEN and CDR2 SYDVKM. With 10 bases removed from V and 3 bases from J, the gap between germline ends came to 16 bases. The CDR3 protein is CATRSGTYYEQYF. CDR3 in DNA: TGTGCCACCAGGAGCGGCACCTACTACGAGCAGTACTTC.

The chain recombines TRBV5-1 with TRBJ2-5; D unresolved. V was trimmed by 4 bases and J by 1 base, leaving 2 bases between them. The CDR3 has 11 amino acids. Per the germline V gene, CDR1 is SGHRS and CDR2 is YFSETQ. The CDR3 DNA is TGCGCCAGCAGCCTCCAAGAGACCCAGTACTTC. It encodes CASSLQETQYF.